This T cell receptor (beta chain) was sequenced for a study of OX40 agonist ivuxolimab in advanced cancers. Context from the whole study: Ivuxolimab was an agonistic, fully human IgG2 monoclonal antibody directed against OX40 (CD134), a costimulatory receptor. Intravenous ivuxolimab was administered to patients every 2 weeks at six dose levels: 0.01, 0.1, 0.3, 1.5, 3 and 10 mg/kg. The purpose of peripheral TCRbeta sequencing was to test whether ivuxolimab changed TCR sequence diversity and led to clonal T-cell expansion. The paper covers the monotherapy dose-escalation part of the phase I ivuxolimab trial, which included N = 52 patients. Patients were allowed to have had prior anti-PD-1, anti-PD-L1 or anti-CTLA-4 therapy, and 30% to 40% of the dose-escalation patients had been treated with checkpoint inhibitors. The dose-escalation cohort was 82.7% male with a mean age of around 64 years, ranging from about 23 to 85. Of the 50 to 55 patients in dose escalation, around 20 had hepatocellular carcinoma, some 15 had melanoma, 9 had renal cell carcinoma and 9 had head and neck cancer. Partial responses were achieved by three dose-escalation patients, of whom one had hepatocellular carcinoma and two had cutaneous melanoma. What the authors observed across the whole study: At doses of 0.1 to 3.0 mg/kg, clonal expansion of both CD4+ and CD8+ T cells in blood was seen between baseline and week 6. The antigen specificity of the clonally expanded peripheral T cells was not determined. On average, CD8+ T cells showed more expanded clones than CD4+ T cells after ivuxolimab. In the 0.1-3.0 mg/kg groups, partial responders were among the patients with the lowest normalized peripheral clonal expansion, particularly in CD8+ T cells. Low levels of normalized T-cell clonal expansion were also shown by some nonresponding patients.

A note on this clone: It has no known antigen specificity. Within one base of it there is no much larger clone, and no base qualities were kept.

Patients with autoimmune disease history or receiving systemic immunosuppression were excluded from the trial. Peripheral blood for TCR sequencing was collected from all dose cohorts at baseline, on cycle 4 day 1, and on cycle 7 day 1. Samples came from an open-label, multicenter, first-in-human phase I dose-escalation trial of ivuxolimab. Adults with locally advanced or metastatic melanoma, renal cell carcinoma, hepatocellular carcinoma or head and neck squamous cell carcinoma were enrolled in the trial. CD4+ and CD8+ T cells were sorted separately from peripheral blood before TCR sequencing. Genomic DNA was isolated from the sorted cells so that the TCRbeta CDR3 region could be sequenced. TCRbeta CDR3 regions were sequenced using the immunoSEQ Assay. Imported from immuneACCESS, the table was reduced by TCRdb to in-frame sequences with V and J called. These copies leave out some clones; in studies compared against another copy, an unresolved V gene accounts for under half, and the cause of the remainder is not known. This sample is represented by about 73,000 clones; approximately 90% of them were singletons. Clones ranked in the top ten supply 0.45% to 0.55% of the sample.

CDR1 and CDR2 are drawn from the germline V gene: SGHVS, FNYEAQ. Trimming removed 0 bases from V and 4 bases from J, leaving 10 bases between the germline ends. There are 14 amino acids in the CDR3, from cysteine to phenylalanine inclusive. The kept DNA is CDR3 alone, 42 bases in frame from the first base. The receptor was isolated from an adult with an advanced solid tumor such as melanoma, head and neck, liver or kidney cancer. The sequencing here drew on CD4+ or CD8+ T cells sorted from blood, taken in a trial of the OX40 agonist ivuxolimab. The chain uses TRBV7-6 and TRBJ2-7, with TRBD2 perhaps the D gene, on 5 matching bases. Here is the DNA: TGTGCCAGCAGCTTAGCGGCTAGCACGTACGAGCAGTACTTC. This sequence encodes CASSLAASTYEQYF.